This T cell receptor (beta chain) was identified in a study of blood T cell repertoires in COVID-19. In the study overall: The study drew acute and convalescent COVID-19 samples from the United States, Italy and Spain. The cDNA or gDNA used as material had been derived from T cells, B-cell-depleted T cells, or PBMCs.

Recruitment covered roughly 24 US areas and drew participants whose ages spanned about 18 to 100 years. In the original workflow: Amplification of reference gene primers provided the estimated nucleated cell counts. The assay was immunoSEQ multiplex PCR, and TCRdb's table has in-frame clones only and misses some. For V, J and clone size, that table is used; D and trimming come from the DNA. The sample consists of about 220,000 clones, 87% of them appearing once. V dropped 3 bases and J dropped 7 bases, with 13 bases sitting between them. The CDR3 totals 14 residues. From germline, CDR1 is MNHEY and CDR2 SMNVEV (reference sequence).

This clonotype was obtained from a woman between 25 and 40 years old with acute COVID-19. The sample was PBMCs or T cells enriched from blood (not recorded which). This chain uses TRBV27 with TRBJ1-5; D may be TRBD1 (5 bases). The CDR3 reads CASSFGQGGQPQHF. DNA for the CDR3: TGTGCCAGCAGTTTCGGGCAGGGAGGACAGCCCCAGCATTTT.